This record looks at one TCR beta chain sequence and its context. What it binds is unknown. When the RNA was reverse transcribed, random hexamers were used with an input of roughly 0.45 to 1 ug. Across 54 Vbeta and 13 Jbeta, immunoSEQ multiplex PCR amplified TCR beta CDR3. One entry per CDR3 protein results from TCRdb running MiXCR on the immunoSEQ multiplex PCR reads. This table has 150,000 to 190,000 distinct CDR3 sequences, 95% to 96% appearing once. CDR3 length equals 13 residues. Trimming removed 2 bases from V and 6 bases from J; junction bases left unmatched: 4. In germline, CDR1 is MNHEY, CDR2 SVGAGI. TCR beta sequencing was performed on blood CD8+ and CD4+ T cells. FACS was used to enrich TEMRA cells, whereas the CD8+ and CD4+ T cells were obtained by negative isolation. This entry belongs to a study of CD8 T cells in Susac syndrome. General study points: That the number of individuals in its TCR sequencing and HLA analysis was relatively small was acknowledged by the study.

This sequence was found in a human donor with multiple sclerosis. V and J are TRBV6-5 and TRBJ2-7; TRBD1 matches 7 bases. The sequenced sample consisted of CD8+ T cells from PBMCs. Here the CDR3 DNA reads TGTGCCAGCAGTTACAGGGACAGTACCGAGCAGTACTTC. Translating gives CASSYRDSTEQYF.